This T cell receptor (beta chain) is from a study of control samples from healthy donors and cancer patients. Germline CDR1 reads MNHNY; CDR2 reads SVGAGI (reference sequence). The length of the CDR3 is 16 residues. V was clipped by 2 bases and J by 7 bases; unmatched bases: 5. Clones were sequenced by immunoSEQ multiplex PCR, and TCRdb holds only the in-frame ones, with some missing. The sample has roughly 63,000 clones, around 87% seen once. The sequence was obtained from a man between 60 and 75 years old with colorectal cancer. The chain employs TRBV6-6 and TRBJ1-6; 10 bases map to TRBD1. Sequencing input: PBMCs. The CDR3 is CASSYQGQGPNSPLHF. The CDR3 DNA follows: TGTGCCAGCAGTTACCAGGGACAGGGGCCAAATTCACCCCTCCACTTT.